These 27 T cell receptor beta chains share one sample of origin, sequenced in a study of blood T cell repertoires in COVID-19. TCRdb keeps only in-frame clones here, not all; method: immunoSEQ multiplex PCR. The table lists around 230,000 clones, less than 90% of them singletons. Input material: peripheral blood. The receptor source for this set is a middle-aged man with acute or convalescent COVID-19.

The chain links TRBV9 to TRBJ2-3, with D possibly TRBD2 on 5 matching bases. V lost 0 bases and J 4 bases, leaving 12 bases between the germline ends. Germline V gives CDR1 SGDLS, CDR2 YYNGEE. This CDR3 spans 15 amino acids. The CDR3 spells CASSVAELGPDTQYF. In nucleotides, the CDR3 is TGTGCCAGCAGCGTAGCTGAACTAGGGCCAGATACGCAGTATTTT.

V and J are TRBV9 and TRBJ1-2; perhaps TRBD1 as D (6 bases). Germline assignment: CDR1 SGDLS and CDR2 YYNGEE. V was clipped by 4 bases and J by 4 bases, with 23 bases between them. The CDR3 loop spans 17 amino acids. The CDR3 loop reads CASSYTMRIQGSYGYTF. In nucleotides, the CDR3 is TGTGCCAGCAGCTACACAATGAGAATACAGGGCTCCTATGGCTACACCTTC.

The chain uses TRBV3-1 (or the pseudogene TRBV3-2) and TRBJ2-2, with unresolved D. Germline V gene lookup returns CDR1 LGHDT and CDR2 YNNKEL (reference sequence). V was shortened by 4 bases and J by 0 bases, with 9 bases between the two germline ends. CDR3 length: 15 amino acids. The CDR3 nucleotides are TGTGCCAGCAGCCCCTCGGCGGCGAACACCGGGGAGCTGTTTTTT. This gives the protein CASSPSAANTGELFF.

This chain connects TRBV19 to TRBJ2-2; 8 nucleotides agree with TRBD2. V lost 5 bases to trimming and J lost 1 base; unmatched junction nucleotides: 6. The germline gives CDR1 LNHDA, CDR2 SQIVND (reference sequence). This CDR3 has 16 residues. In DNA, the CDR3 is TGTGCCAGTAGTTACGGGAGGGCCCAGAACACCGGGGAGCTGTTTTTT. It yields the protein CASSYGRAQNTGELFF. Looking up the rest from reference TRBV19 and TRBJ2-2 gives the full variable domain: DGGITQSPKYLFRKEGQNVTLSCEQNLNHDAMYWYRQDPGQGLRLIYYSQIVNDFQKGDIAEGYSVSREKKESFPLTVTSAQKNPTAFYLCASSYGRAQNTGELFFGEGSRLTVL.

This clone was recorded a few times. The chain couples TRBV2 to TRBJ2-3; TRBD2 agrees at 11 bases. CDR3 size: 17 residues. V was pared by 3 bases and J by 5 bases, with 10 bases of the junction left unmatched. Germline CDR1 is SNHLY and CDR2 is FYNNEI. CDR3 sequence: CASSDAAGTSGGDTQYF. Here the CDR3 DNA reads TGTGCCAGCAGTGATGCCGCCGGGACTAGCGGCGGAGATACGCAGTATTTT.

The chain links TRBV7-9 to TRBJ2-7, with 12 bases lining up with TRBD2. This CDR3 is 18 amino acids long. Looked up from germline, CDR1 is SEHNR and CDR2 is FQNEAQ (reference sequence). V gave up 4 bases and J gave up 2 bases; unmatched junction bases: 12. The CDR3 nucleotides are TGTGCCAGCAGCTCAACCCCGGGGCTAGCGGGAGGGACCTACGAGCAGTACTTC. Protein: CASSSTPGLAGGTYEQYF.

The chain combines TRBV19 with TRBJ1-2; TRBD1 aligns across 7 bases. Per the germline V gene, CDR1 is LNHDA and CDR2 is SQIVND (reference sequence). This CDR3 has 14 amino acids. The J segment lost 4 bases and the V segment lost 3 bases, leaving 5 bases of the junction unmatched. CDR3 DNA sequence: TGTGCCAGTAGTATCCTGACAGGGATCTATGGCTACACCTTC. This translates into CASSILTGIYGYTF.

The chain is built from TRBV7-8 and TRBJ1-2, with 8 nucleotides matching TRBD1. Germline assignment: CDR1 SGHVS and CDR2 FQNEAQ. The trim removed 5 bases at V and 2 bases at J, leaving 4 bases unmatched. The CDR3 loop spans 14 amino acids. CDR3 sequence reads: CASSPDRGNYGYTF. CDR3 coding DNA: TGTGCCAGCAGCCCTGACAGGGGAAACTATGGCTACACCTTC.

The genes are TRBV6-2 or TRBV6-3 and TRBJ1-1, with TRBD1 as a possible D gene (6 bases). Per germline, CDR1 MNHEY and CDR2 SVGEGT. V was shortened by 2 bases and J by 5 bases, with 30 bases between the two germline ends. The CDR3 runs 20 residues. The CDR3 region is CASSYPTYGQGQSGWTEAFF. The CDR3, as DNA: TGTGCCAGCAGTTACCCCACATACGGTCAGGGGCAATCGGGTTGGACTGAAGCTTTCTTT.

This CDR3 is CASSRGLAGGRDTGELFF. CDR3 bases: TGTGCCAGTAGTAGGGGACTAGCGGGGGGGCGCGACACCGGGGAGCTGTTTTTT. The gene calls are TRBV19 and TRBJ2-2; 16 bases fit TRBD2. Germline V gene lookup returns CDR1 LNHDA and CDR2 SQIVND (reference sequence). After removal of 4 bases from V and 3 bases from J, the junction contained 5 bases not matched to a gene. The CDR3 sequence is 18 residues long.

This sequence joins TRBV19 and TRBJ2-2; possibly TRBD1 for D (6 bases). Per the germline V gene, CDR1 is LNHDA and CDR2 is SQIVND (reference sequence). This CDR3 region has 14 residues. Between the trimmed V and J ends, which lost 4 bases and 6 bases, there was a span of 12 bases. The CDR3 region has the DNA TGTGCCAGTAGTAGCAGGGGAGAGGCCGGGGAGCTGTTTTTT. It translates to CASSSRGEAGELFF.

The chain uses TRBV4-2 and TRBJ2-3; TRBD2 aligns across 9 bases. V was pared by 4 bases and J by 1 base, with 6 bases of the junction left unmatched. The CDR3 totals 16 residues. Germline V lookup: CDR1 LGHNA, CDR2 YNFKEQ. CDR3 bases: TGTGCCAGCAGCCGCAGACTAGCGGAGGGCACAGATACGCAGTATTTT. This codes for CASSRRLAEGTDTQYF.

This clone was counted only a few times. V gene TRBV27 combines with J gene TRBJ2-5; D call uncertain. V lost 2 bases and J lost 1, with 5 bases in between. CDR1 and CDR2 from the germline V gene are MNHEY and SMNVEV (reference sequence). The length of the CDR3 is 13 residues. CDR3 in amino acids: CASSLKSQETQYF. The DNA of the CDR3 is TGTGCCAGCAGTTTAAAGAGCCAAGAGACCCAGTACTTC.

This rearrangement joins TRBV7-3 to TRBJ2-1; 7 nucleotides agree with TRBD2. The CDR3 has 14 residues. Trimming cost V 4 bases and J 3 bases; bases outside gene matches: 3. Germline assignment: CDR1 SGHTA and CDR2 FQGTGA. The CDR3 reads CASSSGTNYNEQFF. The DNA for the CDR3 is TGTGCCAGCAGCTCCGGGACTAACTACAATGAGCAGTTCTTC.

The chain is built from TRBV30 and TRBJ1-2; no clear D. The CDR3 sequence is 11 residues long. Trimming stripped 3 bases from V and 6 bases from J, with 8 bases between. Germline lookup yields CDR1 GTSNPN and CDR2 SVGIG (reference sequence). The CDR3 nucleotides are TGTGCCTGGAGCGCCCGCGATGGCTACACCTTC. Its translation is CAWSARDGYTF.

This clone was found a few times. The chain combines TRBV5-1 with TRBJ2-5; 9 positions agree with TRBD1. V shed 3 bases, J shed 4 bases, and the junction held 4 bases outside the gene matches. Germline values: CDR1 SGHRS, CDR2 YFSETQ. There are 14 residues in the CDR3. CDR3 in DNA: TGCGCCAGCAGCTCGGGACAGGGTAGAGAGACCCAGTACTTC. It encodes CASSSGQGRETQYF.

The chain recombines TRBV6-5 with TRBJ1-1, with 10 bases lining up with TRBD1. Trimming took 6 bases from V and 8 from J; bases not matched to a gene: 9. The CDR3 length is 14 residues. In germline, CDR1 is MNHEY, CDR2 SVGAGI. The CDR3 DNA follows: TGTGCCAGCAGAGACGACAGGGGGCAGGGAGAAGCTTTCTTT. Its translation: CASRDDRGQGEAFF.

The V call is TRBV5-6, the J call TRBJ1-6; 7 nucleotides match TRBD1. Germline lookup yields CDR1 SGHDT and CDR2 YYEEEE. V was clipped by 4 bases and J by 1 base; unmatched bases: 11. CDR3 size: 18 residues. CDR3 protein: CASSTDRDGVSYNSPLHF. The DNA for the CDR3 is TGTGCCAGCAGCACTGACAGGGACGGGGTATCCTATAATTCACCCCTCCACTTT.

This chain joins TRBV5-5 and TRBJ2-1, with unresolved D. Germline values: CDR1 SGHKS, CDR2 YYEKEE (reference sequence). Trimming cost V 0 bases and J 5 bases, with 6 bases left between them. This CDR3 contains 13 residues. Here the CDR3 reads CASSLAFHNEQFF. The CDR3 DNA is TGTGCCAGCAGCTTGGCCTTCCACAATGAGCAGTTCTTC.

The chain carries TRBV6-5 and TRBJ2-7, with TRBD1 matching over 7 bases. CDR3 size: 12 residues. V trimming: 5 bases; J trimming: 2 bases; junction bases outside the gene matches: 0. CDR1 and CDR2 from the germline V gene are MNHEY and SVGAGI. CDR3 DNA: TGTGCCAGCAGTCAGGGGGCCTACGAGCAGTACTTC. This sequence encodes CASSQGAYEQYF.

This clone was seen a single time. This chain uses TRBV2 with TRBJ2-7; tentative D call: TRBD1 (5 bases). V was shortened by 6 bases and J by 3 bases, with 12 bases between the two germline ends. This CDR3 is built from 13 residues. In germline, CDR1 is SNHLY, CDR2 FYNNEI. The chain's CDR3 is CASRVRAGYEQYF. The DNA for the CDR3 is TGTGCCAGCAGGGTCAGGGCCGGCTACGAGCAGTACTTC.

The rearrangement joins TRBV19 to TRBJ1-4; TRBD1 agrees at 9 bases. The germline V gene has CDR1 LNHDA and CDR2 SQIVND (reference sequence). V shed 1 base, J shed 0 bases, and the junction held 12 bases outside the gene matches. The CDR3 length is 20 residues. The CDR3 sequence is CASSIGRGTGTISTNEKLFF. The CDR3 bases are TGTGCCAGTAGTATAGGCCGCGGGACAGGGACTATTTCAACTAATGAAAAACTGTTTTTT.

The V gene is TRBV6-2 or TRBV6-3, the J gene TRBJ1-1; the D gene is possibly TRBD1 (5 bases). The CDR3 runs 18 residues. Deletions cut 4 bases from V and 5 bases from J, with 26 bases between. Germline CDR1 is MNHEY and CDR2 is SVGEGT. As DNA, the CDR3 is TGTGCCAGCAGTTTCTGGGCCCAAGCCAGGGTAAAGAGGACTGAAGCTTTCTTT. It codes for CASSFWAQARVKRTEAFF.

The chain couples TRBV4-2 to TRBJ2-6; D gene unclear. Germline V CDR1 and CDR2: LGHNA, YNFKEQ. The V gene lost 0 bases and the J gene lost 5 bases, with 5 bases spanning the gap. CDR3 size: 14 residues. The CDR3 nucleotides are TGTGCCAGCAGCCAAGATAGCCGGGCCAACGTCCTGACTTTC. It translates to CASSQDSRANVLTF.

The rearrangement joins TRBV28 to TRBJ2-1; D perhaps matches TRBD2 (5 bases). The V gene's germline CDR1 is MDHEN and CDR2 SYDVKM. V lost 3 bases to trimming and J lost 6 bases, with 6 bases between them. The CDR3 is made up of 12 amino acids. The DNA for the CDR3 is TGTGCCAGCAGTTTGAGGGCCAATGAGCAGTTCTTC. This translates into CASSLRANEQFF.

The rearrangement uses TRBV3-1 (or the pseudogene TRBV3-2) and TRBJ2-3, with 8 bases aligning to TRBD2. Germline V gene lookup returns CDR1 LGHDT and CDR2 YNNKEL (reference sequence). The CDR3 has 17 amino acids. V shed 0 bases, J shed 2 bases, and the junction held 7 bases outside the gene matches. In nucleotides, the CDR3 is TGTGCCAGCAGCCAAGACCTTAGCGGGACAACCACAGATACGCAGTATTTT. Translated, it gives CASSQDLSGTTTDTQYF.

The chain couples TRBV9 to TRBJ1-2; 7 nucleotides align to TRBD1. V gave up 7 bases and J gave up 0 bases; unmatched junction bases: 6. There are 14 residues in the CDR3. Germline values: CDR1 SGDLS, CDR2 YYNGEE. This CDR3 reads CASAQGQTNYGYTF. CDR3 DNA: TGTGCCAGCGCACAGGGACAGACTAACTATGGCTACACCTTC. Full variable domain (outside the CDR3, taken from reference TRBV9 and TRBJ1-2): DSGVTQTPKHLITATGQRVTLRCSPRSGDLSVYWYQQSLDQGLQFLIQYYNGEERAKGNILERFSAQQFPDLHSELNLSSLELGDSALYFCASAQGQTNYGYTFGSGTRLTVV.